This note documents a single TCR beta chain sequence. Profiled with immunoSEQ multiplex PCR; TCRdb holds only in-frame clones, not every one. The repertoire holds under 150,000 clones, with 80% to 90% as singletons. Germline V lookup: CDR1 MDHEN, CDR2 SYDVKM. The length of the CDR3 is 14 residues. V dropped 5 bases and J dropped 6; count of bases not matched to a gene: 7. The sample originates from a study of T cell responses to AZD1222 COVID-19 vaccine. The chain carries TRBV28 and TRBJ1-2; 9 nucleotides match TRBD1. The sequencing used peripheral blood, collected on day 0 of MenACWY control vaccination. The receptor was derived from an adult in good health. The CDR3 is CASSLPTGGDGYTF. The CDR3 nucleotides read TGTGCCAGCAGTCTCCCGACAGGGGGGGATGGCTACACCTTC.